This entry lists 21 T cell receptor beta chains sequenced from one sample in a study of regulatory T cells in long-lasting Graves disease. As for time point: newly diagnosed GD, antithyroid drugs for less than 3 months. PBMCs provided the RNA from which the TCR library was made. To make TCR beta libraries, researchers used iRepertoire HTBI primers and Arm-PCR of CDR3 regions. Via MiXCR, TCRdb re-called the multiplex PCR reads, giving one row per CDR3 protein. The data hold hundreds of thousands of distinct CDR3 sequences, with around 17% observed a single time. Separately, the same data were catalogued under a study of T cells in Graves' hyperthyroidism and ophthalmopathy.

The sample in question was peripheral blood mononuclear cells (PBMCs), obtained at new diagnosis, from a patient treated with antithyroid drugs. The receptors shown here come from a woman in her thirties with Graves disease.

The V and J genes are TRBV18 and TRBJ1-2; D is perhaps TRBD1 (6 bases). V lost 3 bases, J lost 6 bases, and 14 bases lay in between. Looked up from germline, CDR1 is KGHSH and CDR2 is LQKENI. This CDR3 has 14 amino acids. CDR3 bases: TGTGCCAGCTCACCTAGATCAGGGGCGGATGGCTACACCTTC. It is translated as CASSPRSGADGYTF.

This clonotype was detected a few times. The chain combines TRBV6-2 or TRBV6-3 with TRBJ1-1, with 8 bases identical to TRBD1. Germline loops: CDR1 MNHEY, CDR2 SVGEGT. V gave up 6 bases and J gave up 0 bases; unmatched junction bases: 6. The CDR3 length is 15 residues. Here the CDR3 DNA reads TGTGCCAGCAGCCACAGGGGGGGGCTGAACACTGAAGCTTTCTTT. This codes for CASSHRGGLNTEAFF.

A few counts support this clonotype. V usage is TRBV27 and J usage is TRBJ2-7; TRBD1 agrees at 8 bases. This CDR3 has 14 amino acids. V shed 3 bases and J 3 bases; nucleotides not matched to a gene: 4. Germline V lookup: CDR1 MNHEY, CDR2 SMNVEV (reference sequence). CDR3 bases: TGTGCCAGCAGTTTCGACAGGGGACACTACGAGCAGTACTTC. It is translated as CASSFDRGHYEQYF.

This clonotype was observed many times. This chain uses TRBV2 with TRBJ2-3; 11 nucleotides line up with TRBD2. Trimming took 10 bases from V and 4 from J; bases not matched to a gene: 7. CDR1 is SNHLY and CDR2 is FYNNEI in the germline V gene. The CDR3 is made up of 14 amino acids. The CDR3 spells CATTSGSSPDTQYF. CDR3 DNA: TGTGCCACCACTAGCGGGAGCAGCCCAGATACGCAGTATTTT.

Only one count was recorded for this clonotype. This chain joins TRBV2 and TRBJ2-7; 11 bases are shared with TRBD2. There are 13 residues in the CDR3. V was clipped by 8 bases and J by 3 bases; unmatched bases: 3. Germline CDR1 SNHLY, CDR2 FYNNEI. This CDR3 is CASGTSGYYEQYF. The CDR3 DNA is TGTGCCAGCGGGACTAGCGGCTACTACGAGCAGTACTTC.

V usage is TRBV7-9 and J usage is TRBJ2-2; weak D call: TRBD2 (5 bases). The V and J ends lost 4 bases and 0 bases respectively, with 12 bases between them. This CDR3 contains 16 residues. The germline V gene has CDR1 SEHNR and CDR2 FQNEAQ (reference sequence). The CDR3 sequence is CASSSVGRANTGELFF. CDR3 DNA: TGTGCCAGCAGCTCAGTCGGGCGGGCGAACACCGGGGAGCTGTTTTTT.

This clonotype was picked up a small number of times. This rearrangement joins TRBV30 to TRBJ1-3; D remains ambiguous. The CDR3 spans 14 residues. Germline CDR1 GTSNPN, CDR2 SVGIG (reference sequence). V lost 0 bases and J 2 bases, leaving 8 bases between the germline ends. The CDR3 reads CAWSVLQPGNTIYF. DNA for the CDR3: TGTGCCTGGAGTGTATTGCAGCCTGGAAACACCATATATTTT.

At least ten counts were recorded for this clonotype. The chain links TRBV5-1 to TRBJ2-5; possibly TRBD2 for D (5 bases). Gene TRBJ2-1 matches the end of the DNA better, so the J call may be wrong. This CDR3 comprises 13 residues. CDR1 SGHRS and CDR2 YFSETQ come from the germline V gene. CDR3 protein: CASSLANQREQFF. The CDR3 DNA follows: TGCGCCAGCAGCTTGGCAAACCAGCGGGAGCAGTTCTTC.

This clonotype was picked up a small number of times. The chain links TRBV9 to TRBJ2-2; 16 nucleotides align to TRBD2. Trimming removed 4 bases from V and 6 bases from J; junction bases left unmatched: 18. CDR1 is SGDLS, CDR2 YYNGEE, per germline. The CDR3 has 21 residues. The CDR3 loop reads CASSSRGTSGRARTRAGELFF. CDR3 DNA: TGTGCCAGCAGCTCGCGAGGGACTAGCGGGAGGGCCAGAACGCGGGCCGGGGAGCTGTTTTTT.

The gene calls are TRBV20-1 and TRBJ2-5; TRBD1 matches at 7 bases. CDR3 size: 15 residues. Germline CDR1 DFQATT, CDR2 SNEGSKA (reference sequence). The J segment lost 5 bases and the V segment lost 6 bases, leaving 15 bases of the junction unmatched. In nucleotides, the CDR3 is TGCAGTGCGAGAACAGGGGAAATCGAGTCGGAGACCCAGTACTTC. It yields the protein CSARTGEIESETQYF.

In this sample, this clonotype turned up many times. The chain joins TRBV28 to TRBJ2-1; D may be TRBD2 (5 bases). CDR1 and CDR2 (germline): MDHEN, SYDVKM. The V and J ends lost 5 bases and 8 bases respectively, with 13 bases between them. The CDR3 runs 13 residues. CDR3 sequence reads: CASSLPGIYEQFF. DNA for the CDR3: TGTGCCAGCAGTCTTCCGGGGATCTATGAGCAGTTCTTC. Complete variable domain (other parts from reference TRBV28 and TRBJ2-1): DVKVTQSSRYLVKRTGEKVFLECVQDMDHENMFWYRQDPGLGLRLIYFSYDVKMKEKGDIPEGYSVSREKKERFSLILESASTNQTSMYLCASSLPGIYEQFFGPGTRLTVL.

J is TRBJ2-2 and V is TRBV5-6, with 7 bases lining up with TRBD1. There are 13 residues in the CDR3. The V gene's germline CDR1 is SGHDT and CDR2 YYEEEE. V shed 4 bases, J shed 6 bases, and the junction held 3 bases outside the gene matches. For the CDR3, the DNA is TGTGCCAGCAGCACAGGGGCGGCCGGGGAGCTGTTTTTT. Translated: CASSTGAAGELFF.

This clonotype was observed many times. The CDR3 DNA sequence: TGTGCCAGCATCCTGACTAGCGGTCATTACAATGAGCAGTTCTTC. Protein product: CASILTSGHYNEQFF. J is TRBJ2-1 and V is TRBV12-3 or TRBV12-4, with 9 bases fitting TRBD2. The CDR3 has 15 residues. J lost 4 bases, V lost 7 bases, and 8 bases had no gene match.

Written as DNA, the CDR3 is TGCAGTGCTAGTCGGCAGGGTTTGGTCGAGCAGTACTTC. Its translation: CSASRQGLVEQYF. The V gene is TRBV20-1, the J gene TRBJ2-7; tentative D call: TRBD1 (5 bases). The CDR3 extends over 13 amino acids. Germline CDR1 is DFQATT and CDR2 is SNEGSKA (reference sequence). The ends were cut back, 3 bases at V and 6 bases at J, with 15 bases in the middle.

This chain joins TRBV20-1 and TRBJ1-1, with D perhaps TRBD1 (5 bases). V lost 6 bases to trimming and J lost 0 bases, with 17 bases between them. In germline, CDR1 is DFQATT, CDR2 SNEGSKA (reference sequence). The CDR3 contains 15 residues. Here the CDR3 DNA reads TGCAGTGCCCGGGACGGACCCTTTATGAACACTGAAGCTTTCTTT. Translating it yields CSARDGPFMNTEAFF.

This clonotype occurred many times. The chain is built from TRBV27 and TRBJ2-7, with TRBD1 matching over 9 bases. V shed 6 bases, J shed 3 bases, and the junction held 9 bases outside the gene matches. CDR3 length equals 15 residues. The germline V gene has CDR1 MNHEY and CDR2 SMNVEV (reference sequence). This CDR3 reads CASSFRDRAGYEQYF. The CDR3 nucleotides are TGTGCCAGCAGCTTCCGGGACAGGGCAGGCTACGAGCAGTACTTC.

This clonotype was observed a few times. The chain has TRBV7-9 and TRBJ1-5, with a weak D call TRBD1 (6 bases). The CDR3 length is 18 residues. V gave up 5 bases and J gave up 0 bases, with 20 bases separating them. Germline values: CDR1 SEHNR, CDR2 FQNEAQ (reference sequence). CDR3 sequence (DNA): TGTGCCAGCAGCCCGCTGGACACCGGAGGGGGTAGCAATCAGCCCCAGCATTTT. It yields the protein CASSPLDTGGGSNQPQHF.

This clonotype was detected once. This chain joins TRBV28 and TRBJ1-3; the D is unclear. V shed 6 bases and J shed 4 bases, with 16 bases lying between them. The germline gives CDR1 MDHEN, CDR2 SYDVKM. The CDR3 has 15 amino acids. The CDR3 DNA is TGTGCCAGCAGACGACTACGGGGTTTCGGAAACACCATATATTTT. This codes for CASRRLRGFGNTIYF.

On this clonotype itself: One junction end disagrees with the germline gene, perhaps due to a read error. The chain has TRBV5-1 and TRBJ2-3; 9 nucleotides align to TRBD2. The germline gives CDR1 SGHRS, CDR2 YFSETQ. CDR3 length: 14 residues. The CDR3 region has the DNA TGTGCCAGCAGCGCTAGCGGGATTACAGATACGCAGTATTTT. Translation gives CASSASGITDTQYF.

Many counts were recorded for this clonotype. The chain's CDR3 is CAGDLSVGLNTEAFF. Written as DNA, the CDR3 is TGTGCCGGCGACCTGTCGGTAGGCCTGAACACTGAAGCTTTCTTT. The rearrangement uses TRBV6-1 and TRBJ1-1; D call uncertain. Per germline, CDR1 MNHNS and CDR2 SASEGT. The CDR3 contains 15 residues. The ends were cut back, 11 bases at V and 0 bases at J, with 19 bases in the middle.

The chain has TRBV5-1 and TRBJ2-5; 7 positions agree with TRBD1. Trimming removed 5 bases from V and 3 bases from J; junction bases left unmatched: 4. The CDR3 covers 13 residues. Per germline, CDR1 SGHRS and CDR2 YFSETQ. The CDR3 loop reads CASRSTGEETQYF. CDR3 in DNA: TGCGCCAGCAGGAGTACAGGGGAAGAGACCCAGTACTTC.